A selection of T cell receptor beta chains follows, all from one sample in a study of TIL therapy for anti-PD-1-resistant metastatic lung cancer. Sequencing used immunoSEQ multiplex PCR; TCRdb keeps in-frame clones, though not all of them. The sample has approximately 15,000 clones, around 86% seen once; the top ten hold roughly 0.93%. The sample was blood, taken at baseline. The origin of the receptors is a person between 25 and 79 years old with non-small cell lung cancer. The CDR3 runs from the conserved cysteine through the conserved F or W. Fields, in order: CDR3 protein, CDR3 DNA, clone size, V gene, D gene, J gene. The D gene is left open where the match is weak. A row's size may be missing; if present it is once, few, many or a size class.

CASSLAGGSYGYTF | TGTGCCAGCAGCTTAGCAGGGGGGAGCTATGGCTACACCTTC | NA | TRBV7-6 | NA | TRBJ1-2
CASSLGAVDGYTF | TGTGCCAGCAGCTTAGGGGCAGTTGACGGCTACACCTTC | NA | TRBV7-9 | NA | TRBJ1-2
CASSDSQNSGANVLTF | TGTGCCAGCAGTGACTCACAAAACTCTGGGGCCAACGTCCTGACTTTC | NA | TRBV6-4 | NA | TRBJ2-6
CASRRGGARTGELFF | TGTGCCAGCAGGCGAGGCGGGGCACGGACCGGGGAGCTGTTTTTT | NA | TRBV27 | NA | TRBJ2-2
CASRRFGRRTDTQYF | TGTGCCAGCCGCCGATTTGGGAGGCGCACAGATACGCAGTATTTT | NA | TRBV13 | NA | TRBJ2-3
CASSMTRGSGTEAFF | TGTGCCAGCAGCATGACCCGGGGGTCGGGCACTGAAGCTTTCTTT | NA | TRBV9 | NA | TRBJ1-1
CASTTPGTDYGYTF | TGTGCCAGTACTACTCCCGGGACGGATTATGGCTACACCTTC | NA | TRBV19 | NA | TRBJ1-2
CAIRVEGANEQFF | TGCGCCATCCGGGTGGAGGGGGCCAATGAGCAGTTCTTC | NA | TRBV5-1 | NA | TRBJ2-1
CASSRPVVTGELFF | TGTGCCAGCAGCAGGCCAGTCGTCACCGGGGAGCTGTTTTTT | few | TRBV28 | NA | TRBJ2-2
CASSLVDRGLEETQYF | TGTGCCAGCAGCTTAGTAGACAGGGGGCTTGAGGAGACCCAGTACTTC | NA | TRBV13 | TRBD1 | TRBJ2-5
CASSLVVNTEAFF | TGTGCCAGCAGCTTGGTAGTGAACACTGAAGCTTTCTTT | NA | TRBV5-8 | NA | TRBJ1-1
CASSLSLGVQETQYF | TGTGCCAGCAGTTTATCGCTGGGCGTCCAAGAGACCCAGTACTTC | NA | TRBV27 | NA | TRBJ2-5
CASSSLGPPYEQYF | TGTGCCAGCAGCTCCCTCGGGCCTCCCTACGAGCAGTACTTC | NA | TRBV7-2 | NA | TRBJ2-7
CASTPGPSSGNTIYF | TGTGCCAGCACCCCGGGACCGAGCTCTGGAAACACCATATATTTT | NA | TRBV7-2 | NA | TRBJ1-3
CASSPRDRYYGYTF | TGTGCCAGCTCACCACGGGACAGATACTATGGCTACACCTTC | NA | TRBV18 | TRBD1 | TRBJ1-2
CASSSPTGFPGELFF | TGTGCCAGCAGCTCCCCTACGGGGTTTCCCGGGGAGCTGTTTTTT | NA | TRBV7-3 | NA | TRBJ2-2
CASSPGERGQETQYF | TGCGCCAGCAGCCCGGGGGAGAGGGGGCAAGAGACCCAGTACTTC | NA | TRBV4-3 | NA | TRBJ2-5
CASSEGRGQYEQYF | TGTGCCAGCAGTGAAGGCAGGGGGCAGTACGAGCAGTACTTC | NA | TRBV6-1 | TRBD1 | TRBJ2-7
CASSPRPGAQYF | TGTGCCAGCAGCCCCCGACCGGGAGCCCAGTACTTC | NA | TRBV7-2 | NA | TRBJ2-5
CASRRDYGGKGTQYF | TGTGCCAGCCGGCGGGACTATGGGGGCAAAGGAACCCAGTACTTC | NA | TRBV6-5 | NA | TRBJ2-5
CASKDTGELFF | TGTGCCAGCAAAGACACCGGGGAGCTGTTTTTT | NA | TRBV6-6 | NA | TRBJ2-2
CASSLAFGFTSTDTQYF | TGTGCCAGCAGCCTAGCCTTTGGGTTCACTAGCACAGATACGCAGTATTTT | NA | TRBV7-2 | NA | TRBJ2-3
CASSPKGGRSNTEAFF | TGTGCCAGCAGCCCAAAAGGAGGGAGGTCGAACACTGAAGCTTTCTTT | NA | TRBV7-6 | NA | TRBJ1-1
CASSLWGANTGELFF | TGTGCCAGCAGCTTATGGGGGGCCAACACCGGGGAGCTGTTTTTT | NA | TRBV11-2 | NA | TRBJ2-2
CASSAQPGLPTRENIQYF | TGCGCCAGCAGCGCCCAGCCGGGACTCCCTACTCGGGAAAACATTCAGTACTTC | NA | TRBV5-1 | NA | TRBJ2-4
CATSRVEGSGANVLTF | TGTGCCACCAGCAGGGTAGAAGGCTCTGGGGCCAACGTCCTGACTTTC | NA | TRBV15 | NA | TRBJ2-6
CASSITTGRRTEAFF | TGTGCCAGTAGTATAACGACAGGGCGGCGTACTGAAGCTTTCTTT | NA | TRBV19 | TRBD1 | TRBJ1-1
CASSSGGEYGYTF | TGTGCCAGCAGCTCAGGCGGAGAGTATGGCTACACCTTC | NA | TRBV5-4 | NA | TRBJ1-2
CASSMRGTDTQYF | TGTGCCAGTAGTATGCGTGGCACAGATACGCAGTATTTT | NA | TRBV19 | NA | TRBJ2-3
CASSPRLSGGTGELFF | TGTGCCAGCAGCCCTCGCCTCTCGGGGGGCACCGGGGAGCTGTTTTTT | NA | TRBV7-9 | TRBD2 | TRBJ2-2
CASSPGTGGQPQHF | TGTGCCAGCAGCCCGGGGACAGGGGGACAGCCCCAGCATTTT | NA | TRBV7-9 | TRBD1 | TRBJ1-5
CSVDEVASGVNEQFF | TGCAGCGTTGATGAAGTCGCCAGCGGGGTGAATGAGCAGTTCTTC | few | TRBV29-1 | TRBD2 | TRBJ2-1
CASSQMTGDTIYF | TGCGCCAGCAGTCAAATGACGGGTGACACCATATATTTT | NA | TRBV6-6 | NA | TRBJ1-3
CASSFGRYGANVLTF | TGTGCCAGCAGCTTCGGGAGATACGGGGCCAACGTCCTGACTTTC | NA | TRBV7-9 | NA | TRBJ2-6
CATRPTGGGETQYF | TGTGCCACAAGGCCGACAGGGGGTGGGGAGACCCAGTACTTC | NA | TRBV5-5 | TRBD1 | TRBJ2-5